This section outlines one T cell receptor beta chain sequence together with its context. Its antigen is not identified. This sample is part of a study of OX40 agonist ivuxolimab in advanced cancers. Overall study findings and caveats: More expanded clones were found, on average, in CD8+ than in CD4+ T cells.

The table came from immunoSEQ multiplex PCR; TCRdb's copy has only in-frame clones and leaves some out. Among approximately 47,000 clones listed, approximately 91% were seen once. This TCR derives from an adult with an advanced solid tumor such as melanoma, head and neck, liver or kidney cancer. This specimen consisted of CD4+ or CD8+ T cells sorted from blood, obtained in a trial of the OX40 agonist ivuxolimab.

Here the CDR3 reads CASNRDNSYEQYF. The CDR3 coding sequence is TGTGCCAGCAACCGGGACAACTCCTACGAGCAGTACTTC. V gene TRBV5-6 combines with J gene TRBJ2-7; tentatively, D is TRBD1 (6 bases). CDR1 and CDR2 (germline): SGHDT, YYEEEE. This CDR3 comprises 13 residues. V lost 6 bases, J lost 0 bases, and 10 bases lay in between.